This TCR beta chain was identified during a study of T cell responses to AZD1222 COVID-19 vaccine. Study at large: Pooling covered second doses at about 4 or about 12 weeks.

Germline V gene data show CDR1 as LGHDT and CDR2 as YNNKEL (reference sequence). Trimming took off 8 bases at V and 3 bases at J, with 14 bases between the two ends. The CDR3 has 13 amino acids. Generated by immunoSEQ multiplex PCR, the TCRdb table keeps only in-frame clones and is missing some. The sample carries some 94,000 clones, 85% to 95% recorded once. On this clone: Its target is not known.

General study findings and limits: The donor cohort was predominantly white British with a female majority, and clonal diversity may have been underestimated. A reported finding is that nearly half of spike-specific TCRs target unmutated variant regions. Only six AZD1222 recipients tested seropositive at baseline.

The sample was peripheral blood, taken on day 0 of AZD1222 vaccination. The clonotype was recovered from an adult in good health. The chain has TRBV3-1 (or the pseudogene TRBV3-2) and TRBJ2-7; D could derive from TRBD1 or TRBD2 (6 bases each). The CDR3 DNA reads as TGTGCCAGCTCGAGAGAGGGGGGCTACGAGCAGTACTTC. Protein product: CASSREGGYEQYF.